Listed here are 20 T cell receptor beta chains from one sample, sequenced in a study of shared clonotypes between healthy human individuals. The data were produced by immunoSEQ multiplex PCR, yet TCRdb's version contains in-frame clones alone and is incomplete. The sample yields 400,000 to 600,000 clones, more than 95% seen once. Material for sequencing was naive CD4+ T cells sorted from blood. Noted subset: CD45RA+ positively selected. These receptors were obtained from a woman in her twenties or thirties in good health.

The rearrangement joins TRBV23-1 to TRBJ2-1; 7 positions match TRBD1. TRBV23-1 is reported as an ORF; its role is uncertain. V gave up 6 bases and J gave up 4 bases; unmatched junction bases: 15. The length of the CDR3 is 17 residues. CDR3 sequence (DNA): TGCGCCAGCAGCCATACCCGACAGGGTCACAGTTACAATGAGCAGTTCTTC. It specifies CASSHTRQGHSYNEQFF.

This clone was counted once. The chain is built from TRBV28 and TRBJ2-1; perhaps TRBD1 as D (6 bases). The V and J ends lost 4 bases and 5 bases respectively, with 9 bases between them. The CDR3 covers 13 residues. CDR1 and CDR2 from the germline V gene are MDHEN and SYDVKM. CDR3 in DNA: TGTGCCAGCAGTTCGGGACACCACAATGAGCAGTTCTTC. Translating gives CASSSGHHNEQFF.

The chain combines TRBV4-1 with TRBJ2-3; a possible D gene is TRBD1 (6 bases). CDR3 size: 17 residues. With 2 bases removed from V and 1 base from J, the gap between germline ends came to 16 bases. Germline lookup yields CDR1 MGHRA and CDR2 YSYEKL. The CDR3 region is CASSQQPNRAGTDTQYF. In DNA, the CDR3 is TGCGCCAGCAGCCAACAACCAAACAGGGCCGGCACAGATACGCAGTATTTT.

This chain connects TRBV11-3 to TRBJ2-5; 11 bases align to TRBD2. This CDR3 spans 16 amino acids. Per the germline V gene, CDR1 is SGHNT and CDR2 is YENEEA. J lost 4 bases, V lost 1 base, and 5 bases had no gene match. CDR3 bases: TGTGCCAGCAGCTTAGGCGTAGCGGGAGGGCGAGAGACCCAGTACTTC. Amino acids: CASSLGVAGGRETQYF. The full variable domain, rest sourced from reference TRBV11-3 and TRBJ2-5, is EAGVVQSPRYKIIEKKQPVAFWCNPISGHNTLYWYLQNLGQGPELLIRYENEEAVDDSQLPKDRFSAERLKGVDSTLKIQPAELGDSAVYLCASSLGVAGGRETQYFGPGTRLLVL.

The rearrangement links TRBV18 to TRBJ1-5; TRBD1 aligns across 8 bases. CDR3 length equals 15 residues. V shed 1 base, J shed 2 bases, and the junction held 1 base outside the gene matches. Looked up from germline, CDR1 is KGHSH and CDR2 is LQKENI. The chain's CDR3 is CASSPLDRGNQPQHF. CDR3 coding DNA: TGTGCCAGCTCACCACTGGACAGGGGCAATCAGCCCCAGCATTTT.

The rearrangement uses TRBV5-1 and TRBJ2-6, with D perhaps TRBD2 (6 bases). The CDR3 runs to 16 residues. V was clipped by 4 bases and J by 0 bases, with 11 bases between them. Germline-derived CDR1 and CDR2 are SGHRS and YFSETQ. CDR3: CASSLTGSSGANVLTF. DNA for the CDR3: TGCGCCAGCAGCCTAACCGGGAGCTCTGGGGCCAACGTCCTGACTTTC.

The chain recombines TRBV5-1 with TRBJ2-6, with TRBD1 matching 8 bases. Losses at the gene ends were 4 bases for V and 2 bases for J; bases not matched to a gene: 5. The CDR3 runs to 16 residues. The germline V gene has CDR1 SGHRS and CDR2 YFSETQ. The CDR3, as DNA: TGCGCCAGCAGCAGACGGACAGGGACTGGGGCCAACGTCCTGACTTTC. Its translation: CASSRRTGTGANVLTF.

The chain links TRBV5-6 to TRBJ2-7, with no clear D. This CDR3 is 11 amino acids long. The V and J ends lost 3 bases and 2 bases respectively, with 3 bases between them. CDR1 SGHDT and CDR2 YYEEEE come from the germline V gene. In DNA form, the CDR3 reads TGTGCCAGCAGCTCCCCCTACGAGCAGTACTTC. Amino acid sequence: CASSSPYEQYF. Looking up the rest from reference TRBV5-6 and TRBJ2-7 gives the full variable domain: DAGVTQSPTHLIKTRGQQVTLRCSPKSGHDTVSWYQQALGQGPQFIFQYYEEEERQRGNFPDRFSGHQFPNYSSELNVNALLLGDSALYLCASSSPYEQYFGPGTRLTVT.

Written as DNA, the CDR3 is TGTGCCAGCAGTTTGACTAGCTTCCCGTACGAGCAGTACTTC. This translates into CASSLTSFPYEQYF. The chain uses TRBV6-5 and TRBJ2-7; TRBD2 agrees at 7 bases. CDR1 is MNHEY and CDR2 is SVGAGI in the germline V gene. The J segment lost 4 bases and the V segment lost 4 bases, leaving 7 bases of the junction unmatched. The CDR3 covers 14 residues.

This chain uses TRBV5-1 with TRBJ2-3, with 15 nucleotides matching TRBD2. Unmatched junction bases numbered 12, after V lost 4 bases and J lost 0 bases. CDR3 length equals 20 residues. Per germline, CDR1 SGHRS and CDR2 YFSETQ. The CDR3 sequence: CASSPGTSGRTHRSTDTQYF. The CDR3 nucleotides are TGCGCCAGCAGCCCCGGGACTAGCGGGAGGACCCACCGAAGCACAGATACGCAGTATTTT.

This clone was detected a few times. The V call is TRBV10-3, the J call TRBJ1-2; TRBD1 might be the D (6 bases). Germline V gene lookup returns CDR1 ENHRY and CDR2 SYGVKD. This CDR3 region has 15 residues. V lost 3 bases and J lost 8, with 19 bases in between. The CDR3 spells CAISDTGQGSRGYTF. The CDR3 DNA sequence: TGTGCCATCAGTGATACAGGGCAAGGATCTAGAGGCTACACCTTC.

The J gene is TRBJ1-2, the V gene TRBV19; D is perhaps TRBD1 (6 bases). Germline V gene sequence: CDR1 LNHDA, CDR2 SQIVND (reference sequence). The V gene lost 3 bases and the J gene lost 6 bases, with 14 bases spanning the gap. The CDR3 has 14 amino acids. CDR3 amino acids: CASSILSGAHGYTF. The CDR3 DNA follows: TGTGCCAGTAGTATTTTGTCGGGGGCGCATGGCTACACCTTC.

The chain recombines TRBV7-2 with TRBJ1-1, with D hard to call. Germline V gives CDR1 SGHTA, CDR2 FQGNSA. Trimming took off 2 bases at V and 1 base at J, with 11 bases between the two ends. This CDR3 spans 15 amino acids. Here the CDR3 reads CASSLLPGPNTEAFF. The CDR3 DNA sequence: TGTGCCAGCAGCTTATTACCCGGGCCGAACACTGAAGCTTTCTTT.

DNA for the CDR3: TGTGCCAGCAGTTACTCTCTAGCGGGAATTTACTACGAGCAGTACTTC. Its protein product is CASSYSLAGIYYEQYF. This chain connects TRBV6-5 to TRBJ2-7; TRBD2 aligns across 9 bases. After removal of 0 bases from V and 3 bases from J, the junction contained 6 bases not matched to a gene. From germline, CDR1 is MNHEY and CDR2 SVGAGI. This CDR3 comprises 16 residues.

The gene calls are TRBV5-4 and TRBJ1-2; D is undetermined. CDR3 length: 12 residues. Trimming left V 2 bases short and J 8 bases short, with 10 bases between. The germline V gene has CDR1 SGHNT and CDR2 YYREEE (reference sequence). The CDR3 DNA reads as TGTGCCAGCAGCTTTTCGGGGAGCGGCTACACCTTC. It codes for CASSFSGSGYTF.

This chain links TRBV7-6 with TRBJ1-4; 9 bases are shared with TRBD1. Germline V CDR1 and CDR2: SGHVS, FNYEAQ. This CDR3 has 17 amino acids. After removal of 5 bases from V and 2 bases from J, the junction contained 9 bases not matched to a gene. The CDR3 sequence: CASSPTGGPATNEKLFF. The CDR3 nucleotides are TGTGCCAGCAGCCCAACAGGGGGCCCGGCGACTAATGAAAAACTGTTTTTT.

V and J are TRBV5-1 and TRBJ2-7; D tentatively reads TRBD1 or TRBD2 (5 bases each). This CDR3 contains 15 residues. The V end lost 0 bases, the J end lost 2 bases, and 12 bases lay between the germline ends. CDR1 is SGHRS, CDR2 YFSETQ, per germline. CDR3 protein: CASSLEGDGPYEQYF. For the CDR3, the DNA is TGCGCCAGCAGCTTGGAAGGGGACGGGCCCTACGAGCAGTACTTC. Variable domain in full (rest from reference TRBV5-1 and TRBJ2-7): KAGVTQTPRYLIKTRGQQVTLSCSPISGHRSVSWYQQTPGQGLQFLFEYFSETQRNKGNFPGRFSGRQFSNSRSEMNVSTLELGDSALYLCASSLEGDGPYEQYFGPGTRLTVT.

The chain carries TRBV11-2 and TRBJ1-2; D is possibly TRBD1 (5 bases). Trimming took 5 bases from V and 1 from J, leaving 11 bases between them. In germline, CDR1 is SGHAT, CDR2 FQNNGV. The length of the CDR3 is 14 residues. CDR3 nucleotide sequence: TGTGCCAGCAGCGGGGGAACTTTTAACTATGGCTACACCTTC. The encoded protein is CASSGGTFNYGYTF.

The genes are TRBV19 and TRBJ2-1; 10 bases line up with TRBD2. CDR1 is LNHDA, CDR2 SQIVND, per germline (reference sequence). The CDR3 runs to 16 residues. V dropped 6 bases and J dropped 3; count of bases not matched to a gene: 8. The CDR3 spells CASSPSGSFFYNEQFF. CDR3 DNA: TGTGCCAGTAGCCCTAGCGGGAGTTTTTTCTACAATGAGCAGTTCTTC.

This chain connects TRBV6-5 to TRBJ2-7; D gene unclear. The ends were cut back, 0 bases at V and 3 bases at J, with 12 bases in the middle. This CDR3 has 15 residues. Germline loops: CDR1 MNHEY, CDR2 SVGAGI. Written as DNA, the CDR3 is TGTGCCAGCAGTTACTCCCCGGTAGAAATCTACGAGCAGTACTTC. Its protein is CASSYSPVEIYEQYF.